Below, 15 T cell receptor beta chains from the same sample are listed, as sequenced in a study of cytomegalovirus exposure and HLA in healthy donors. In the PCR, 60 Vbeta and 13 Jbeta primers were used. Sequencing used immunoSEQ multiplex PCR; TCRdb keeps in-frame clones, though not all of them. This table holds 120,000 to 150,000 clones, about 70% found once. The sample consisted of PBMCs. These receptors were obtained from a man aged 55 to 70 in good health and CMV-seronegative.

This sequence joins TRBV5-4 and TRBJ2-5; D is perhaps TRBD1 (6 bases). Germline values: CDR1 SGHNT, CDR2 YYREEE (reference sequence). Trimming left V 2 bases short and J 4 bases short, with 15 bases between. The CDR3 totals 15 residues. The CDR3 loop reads CASSLDQGRGETQYF. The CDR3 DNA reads TGTGCCAGCAGCTTAGACCAGGGGCGAGGAGAGACCCAGTACTTC. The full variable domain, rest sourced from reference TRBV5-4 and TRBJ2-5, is ETGVTQSPTHLIKTRGQQVTLRCSSQSGHNTVSWYQQALGQGPQFIFQYYREEENGRGNFPPRFSGLQFPNYSSELNVNALELDDSALYLCASSLDQGRGETQYFGPGTRLLVL.

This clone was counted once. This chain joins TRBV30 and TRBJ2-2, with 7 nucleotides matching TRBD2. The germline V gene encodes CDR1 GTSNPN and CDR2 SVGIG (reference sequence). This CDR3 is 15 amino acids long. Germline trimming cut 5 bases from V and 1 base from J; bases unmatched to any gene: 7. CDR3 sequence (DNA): TGTGCCTGGGATCCGGGACTACAGAACACCGGGGAGCTGTTTTTT. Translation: CAWDPGLQNTGELFF.

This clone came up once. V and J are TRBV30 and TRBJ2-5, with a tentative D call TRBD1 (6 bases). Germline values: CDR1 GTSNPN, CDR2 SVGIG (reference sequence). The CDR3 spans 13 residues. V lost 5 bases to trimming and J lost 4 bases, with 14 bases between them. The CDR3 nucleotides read TGTGCCTGGTCATTAGACAGGAGAGAGACCCAGTACTTC. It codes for CAWSLDRRETQYF.

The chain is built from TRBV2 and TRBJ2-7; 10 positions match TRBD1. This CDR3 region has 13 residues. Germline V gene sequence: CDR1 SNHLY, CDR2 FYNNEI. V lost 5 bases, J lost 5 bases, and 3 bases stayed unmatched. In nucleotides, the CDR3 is TGTGCCAGCAGTAAGGACAGGGGGAACGAGCAGTACTTC. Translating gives CASSKDRGNEQYF.

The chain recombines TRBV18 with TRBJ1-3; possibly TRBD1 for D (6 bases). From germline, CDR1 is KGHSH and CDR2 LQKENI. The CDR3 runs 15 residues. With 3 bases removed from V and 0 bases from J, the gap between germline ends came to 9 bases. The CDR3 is CASSPSRGSGNTIYF. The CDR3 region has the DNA TGTGCCAGCTCACCCTCCAGGGGCTCTGGAAACACCATATATTTT.

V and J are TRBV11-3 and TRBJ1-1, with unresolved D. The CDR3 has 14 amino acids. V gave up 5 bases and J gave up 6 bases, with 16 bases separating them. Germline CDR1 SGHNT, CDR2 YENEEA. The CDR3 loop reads CASSLGGEEPEAFF. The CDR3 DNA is TGTGCCAGCAGCCTCGGTGGAGAGGAACCTGAAGCTTTCTTT.

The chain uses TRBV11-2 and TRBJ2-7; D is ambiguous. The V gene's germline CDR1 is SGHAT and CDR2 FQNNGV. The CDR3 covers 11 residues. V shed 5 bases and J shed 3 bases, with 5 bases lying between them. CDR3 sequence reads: CASSVIYEQYF. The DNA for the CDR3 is TGTGCCAGCAGCGTAATCTACGAGCAGTACTTC.

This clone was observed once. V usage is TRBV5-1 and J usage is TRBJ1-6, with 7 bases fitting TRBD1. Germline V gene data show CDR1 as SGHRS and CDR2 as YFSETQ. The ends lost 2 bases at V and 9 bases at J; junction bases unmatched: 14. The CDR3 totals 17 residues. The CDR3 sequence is CASSLNLDRDRSSPLHF. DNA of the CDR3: TGCGCCAGCAGCTTAAACCTCGACAGGGACCGATCTTCACCCCTCCACTTT. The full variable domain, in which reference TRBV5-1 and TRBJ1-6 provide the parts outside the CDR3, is KAGVTQTPRYLIKTRGQQVTLSCSPISGHRSVSWYQQTPGQGLQFLFEYFSETQRNKGNFPGRFSGRQFSNSRSEMNVSTLELGDSALYLCASSLNLDRDRSSPLHFGNGTRLTVT.

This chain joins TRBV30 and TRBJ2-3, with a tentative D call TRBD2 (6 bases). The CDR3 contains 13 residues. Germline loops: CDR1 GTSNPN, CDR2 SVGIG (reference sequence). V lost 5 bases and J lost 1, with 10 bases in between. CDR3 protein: CAWGRRGTDTQYF. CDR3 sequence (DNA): TGTGCCTGGGGGAGGAGGGGCACAGATACGCAGTATTTT.

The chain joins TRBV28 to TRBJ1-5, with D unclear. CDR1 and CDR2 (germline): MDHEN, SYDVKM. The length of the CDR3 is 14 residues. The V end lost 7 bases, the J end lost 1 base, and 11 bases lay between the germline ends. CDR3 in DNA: TGTGCCAGCACTGATGGAGGGAGCAATCAGCCCCAGCATTTT. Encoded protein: CASTDGGSNQPQHF.

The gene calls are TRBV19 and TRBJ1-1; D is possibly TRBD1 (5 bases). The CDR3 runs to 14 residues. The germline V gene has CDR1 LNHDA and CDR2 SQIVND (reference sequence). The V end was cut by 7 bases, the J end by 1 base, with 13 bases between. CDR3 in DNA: TGTGCCAGTACGGGCAGGGCGAAGAACACTGAAGCTTTCTTT. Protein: CASTGRAKNTEAFF.

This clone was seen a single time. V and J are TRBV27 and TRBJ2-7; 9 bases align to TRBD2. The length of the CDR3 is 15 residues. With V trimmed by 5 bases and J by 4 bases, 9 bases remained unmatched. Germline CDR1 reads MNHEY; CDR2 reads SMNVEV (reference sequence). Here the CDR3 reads CASSTLAGVWYEQYF. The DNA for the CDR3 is TGTGCCAGCAGTACGTTAGCGGGAGTATGGTACGAGCAGTACTTC.

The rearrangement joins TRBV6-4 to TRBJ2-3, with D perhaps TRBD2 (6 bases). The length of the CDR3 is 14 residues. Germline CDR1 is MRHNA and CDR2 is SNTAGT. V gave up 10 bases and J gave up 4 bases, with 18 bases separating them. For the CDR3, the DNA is TGTGCCACTTCCAATGGCGGGGTCGCAGATACGCAGTATTTT. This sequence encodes CATSNGGVADTQYF.

For the CDR3, the DNA is TGTGCCACCAGCGCCCGGACTAGCGGGATGGGGGAGACCCAGTACTTC. It yields the protein CATSARTSGMGETQYF. The V gene is TRBV15, the J gene TRBJ2-5, with 12 bases matching TRBD2. The CDR3 contains 16 residues. V dropped 5 bases and J dropped 5; count of bases not matched to a gene: 9. CDR1 is LNHNV, CDR2 YYDKDF, per germline (reference sequence).

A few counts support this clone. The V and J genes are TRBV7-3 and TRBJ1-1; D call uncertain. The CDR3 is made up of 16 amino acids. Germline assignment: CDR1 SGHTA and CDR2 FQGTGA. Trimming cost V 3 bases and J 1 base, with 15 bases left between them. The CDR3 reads CASSFLGGSQNTEAFF. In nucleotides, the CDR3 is TGTGCCAGCAGCTTCCTAGGCGGGTCCCAGAACACTGAAGCTTTCTTT.